The clone carrying this T cell receptor (beta chain) occurred once. Its antigen is undetermined. The naive CD8 fraction comprised CD45RO-negative cells positively selected for CCR7 and excluded terminally differentiated effector memory CD45RA+ cells. All donors were healthy HIV-negative adults lacking recent acute infections or vaccinations. The V and J ends lost 3 bases and 7 bases respectively, with 7 bases between them. CDR3 length: 12 residues. Germline V gene data show CDR1 as SNHLY and CDR2 as FYNNEI. As handled by the study authors: Sequence data from immunoSEQ were junction-only and lacked quality scores; consequently, filtering differed. The repertoire was sequenced with immunoSEQ multiplex PCR; TCRdb's copy has only in-frame clones and lacks some. The DNA was the basis for D and trimming; V, J and clone size are from that table. The repertoire holds hundreds of thousands of clones, with approximately 96% as singletons.

This record comes from a study of shared clonotypes between healthy human individuals. Findings and limits, study-wide: Sharing across several donors was seen in around 5% of naive CD4 clonotypes. Few donors limited the genetic and exposure-history diversity represented.

The chain is built from TRBV2 and TRBJ1-3; D uncertain. The receptor was isolated from a woman younger than 45 in good health. The specimen was naive CD8+ T cells sorted from blood. CDR3 DNA: TGTGCCAGCAGTGACCAGAGCAACACCATATATTTT. Amino acids: CASSDQSNTIYF.